The rows below give T cell receptor beta chains drawn from one sample of a study of CD8+ T cells in alopecia areata. Assay: immunoSEQ multiplex PCR; the TCRdb copy retains only in-frame clones and omits some. The top ten hold 0.45% to 0.5% of the sample, which has around 120,000 clones, 50% to 55% seen once. The source was CD4+ T cells sorted from blood, collected at week 4, from a patient treated with tofacitinib. These receptors came from a human donor with alopecia areata. Both conserved end residues are part of each CDR3. The D gene is left open where the match is weak. Rows may omit the clone size; those that give it use once, few, many or a size class.

size,J,D,V,CDR3,DNA
few,TRBJ2-2,NA,TRBV6-5,CASTTRNTGELFF,TGTGCCAGCACGACCAGGAACACCGGGGAGCTGTTTTTT
NA,TRBJ1-2,NA,TRBV16,CASSQGNYGYTF,TGTGCCAGCAGCCAAGGGAACTATGGCTACACCTTC
once,TRBJ1-6,NA,TRBV18,CASSRGHAVSPLHF,TGTGCCAGCTCGCGGGGCCACGCCGTTTCACCCCTCCACTTT
few,TRBJ2-1,NA,TRBV5-8,CASSSGTRRYNEQFF,TGTGCCAGCAGCTCCGGGACCCGGAGGTACAATGAGCAGTTCTTC
NA,TRBJ2-7,TRBD2,TRBV4-2,CASSQDRASGTSTYEQYF,TGTGCCAGCAGCCAAGATCGGGCTAGCGGGACCAGTACCTACGAGCAGTACTTC
once,TRBJ1-1,NA,TRBV27,CASRTQGLGLEAFF,TGTGCCAGCAGGACCCAGGGGTTGGGCCTTGAAGCTTTCTTT
NA,TRBJ2-7,TRBD1,TRBV27,CASGYGTGKFHHEQYF,TGTGCCAGCGGCTACGGGACAGGGAAGTTTCACCACGAGCAGTACTTC
few,TRBJ2-7,TRBD1,TRBV18,CASSPRTGGLSYEQYF,TGTGCCAGCTCACCCAGGACAGGGGGCCTATCCTACGAGCAGTACTTC
few,TRBJ2-1,TRBD2,TRBV10-3,CAVSRLAGEDEQFF,TGTGCCGTGTCGAGACTAGCGGGAGAAGATGAGCAGTTCTTC
few,TRBJ1-5,TRBD1,TRBV30,CAWSLEQGANQPQHF,TGTGCCTGGAGTTTGGAACAGGGGGCTAATCAGCCCCAGCATTTT
few,TRBJ2-1,TRBD2,TRBV10-3,CAISESSLADNEQFF,TGTGCCATCAGTGAGTCGAGCCTAGCGGACAATGAGCAGTTCTTC
NA,TRBJ1-1,NA,TRBV6-5,CASSLTKRTEAFF,TGTGCCAGCAGCCTTACAAAACGCACTGAAGCTTTCTTT
NA,TRBJ2-1,TRBD1,TRBV30,CALGQGGNEQFF,TGTGCCTTGGGACAGGGGGGGAATGAGCAGTTCTTC
few,TRBJ1-3,TRBD1,TRBV7-9,CASSTTGFVNTIYF,TGTGCCAGCAGCACGACAGGGTTTGTTAACACCATATATTTT
NA,TRBJ2-5,NA,TRBV7-9,CASSFSRETQYF,TGTGCCAGCAGCTTTTCCAGAGAGACCCAGTACTTC
NA,TRBJ2-1,NA,TRBV7-2,CASSREGTRRSSSYNEQFF,TGTGCCAGCAGCCGAGAAGGGACTCGCAGATCCAGCTCCTACAATGAGCAGTTCTTC
few,TRBJ2-2,TRBD2,TRBV15,CATSRGGGPGELFF,TGTGCCACCAGCAGAGGGGGAGGGCCCGGGGAGCTGTTTTTT
few,TRBJ1-5,NA,TRBV25-1,CASSEGWNQPQHF,TGTGCCAGCAGTGAGGGGTGGAATCAGCCCCAGCATTTT
NA,TRBJ2-1,NA,TRBV6-5,CASGDFYNEQFF,TGTGCCAGCGGGGACTTTTACAATGAGCAGTTCTTC
NA,TRBJ1-6,NA,TRBV2,CASSLDSLNSPLHF,TGTGCCAGCAGTCTGGACAGCTTAAATTCACCCCTCCACTTT